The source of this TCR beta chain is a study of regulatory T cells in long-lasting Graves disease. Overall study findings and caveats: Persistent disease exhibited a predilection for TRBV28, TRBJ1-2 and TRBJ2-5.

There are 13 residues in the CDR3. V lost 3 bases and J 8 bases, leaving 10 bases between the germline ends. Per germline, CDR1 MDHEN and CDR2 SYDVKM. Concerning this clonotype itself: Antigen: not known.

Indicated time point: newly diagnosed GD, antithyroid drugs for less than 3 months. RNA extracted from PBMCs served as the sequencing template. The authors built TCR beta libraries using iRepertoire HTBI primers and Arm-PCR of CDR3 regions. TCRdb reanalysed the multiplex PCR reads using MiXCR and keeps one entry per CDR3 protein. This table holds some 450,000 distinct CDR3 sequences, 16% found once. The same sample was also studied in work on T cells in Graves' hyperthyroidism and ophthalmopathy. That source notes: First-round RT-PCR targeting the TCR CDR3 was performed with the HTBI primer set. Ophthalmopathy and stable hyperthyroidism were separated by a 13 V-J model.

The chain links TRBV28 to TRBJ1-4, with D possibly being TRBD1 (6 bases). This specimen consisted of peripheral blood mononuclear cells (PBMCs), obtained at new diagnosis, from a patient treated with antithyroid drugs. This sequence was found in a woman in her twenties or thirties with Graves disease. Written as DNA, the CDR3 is TGTGCCAGCAGTTTTACAGGGTGGGAAAAACTGTTTTTT. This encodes CASSFTGWEKLFF.